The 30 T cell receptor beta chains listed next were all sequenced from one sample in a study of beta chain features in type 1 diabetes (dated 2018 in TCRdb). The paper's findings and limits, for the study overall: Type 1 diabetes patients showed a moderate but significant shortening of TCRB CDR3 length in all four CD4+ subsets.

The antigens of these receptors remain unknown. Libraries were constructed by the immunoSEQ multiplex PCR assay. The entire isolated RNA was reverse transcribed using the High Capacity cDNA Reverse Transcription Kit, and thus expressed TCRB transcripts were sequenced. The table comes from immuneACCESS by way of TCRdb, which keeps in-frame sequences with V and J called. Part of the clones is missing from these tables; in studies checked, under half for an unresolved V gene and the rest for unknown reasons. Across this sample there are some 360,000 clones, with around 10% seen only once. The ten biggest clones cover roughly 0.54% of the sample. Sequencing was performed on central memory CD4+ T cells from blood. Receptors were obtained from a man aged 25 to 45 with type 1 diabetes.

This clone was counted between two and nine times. The CDR3 sequence: CASSLEGLYGYTF. CDR3 in DNA: TGTGCCAGCAGCTTGGAAGGGTTGTATGGCTACACCTTC. This chain joins TRBV5-4 and TRBJ1-2; D uncertain. The CDR3 has 13 residues. The V and J ends lost 0 bases and 5 bases respectively, with 8 bases between them. The germline V gene has CDR1 SGHNT and CDR2 YYREEE (reference sequence).

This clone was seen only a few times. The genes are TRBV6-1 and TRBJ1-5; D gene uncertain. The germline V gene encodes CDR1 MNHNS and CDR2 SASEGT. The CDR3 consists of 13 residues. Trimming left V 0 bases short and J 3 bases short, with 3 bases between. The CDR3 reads CASSEAINQPQHF. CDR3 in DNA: TGTGCCAGCAGTGAAGCCATCAATCAGCCCCAGCATTTT.

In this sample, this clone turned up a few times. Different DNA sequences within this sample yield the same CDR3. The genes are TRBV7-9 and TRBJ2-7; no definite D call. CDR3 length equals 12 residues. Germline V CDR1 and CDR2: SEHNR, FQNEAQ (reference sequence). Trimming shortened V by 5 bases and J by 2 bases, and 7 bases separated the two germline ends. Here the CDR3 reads CASSPGTYEQYF. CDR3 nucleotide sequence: TGTGCCAGCAGCCCTGGGACCTACGAGCAGTACTTC. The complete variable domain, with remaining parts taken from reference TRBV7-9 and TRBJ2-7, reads DTGVSQNPRHKITKRGQNVTFRCDPISEHNRLYWYRQTLGQGPEFLTYFQNEAQLEKSRLLSDRFSAERPKGSFSTLEIQRTEQGDSAMYLCASSPGTYEQYFGPGTRLTVT.

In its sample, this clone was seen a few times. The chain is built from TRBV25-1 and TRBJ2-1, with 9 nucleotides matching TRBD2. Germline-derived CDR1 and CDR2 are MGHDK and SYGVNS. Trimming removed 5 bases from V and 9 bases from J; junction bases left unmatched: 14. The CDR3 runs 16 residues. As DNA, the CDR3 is TGTGCCAGCAGTTTGCCTCCTAGCGGGACCGCCGCTGAGCAGTTCTTC. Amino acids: CASSLPPSGTAAEQFF.

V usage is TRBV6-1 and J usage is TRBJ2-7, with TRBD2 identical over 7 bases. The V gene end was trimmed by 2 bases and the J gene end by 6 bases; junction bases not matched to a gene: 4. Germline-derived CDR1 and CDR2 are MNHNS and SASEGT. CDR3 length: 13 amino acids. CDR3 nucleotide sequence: TGTGCCAGCAGTGAATTTGGGAGGGTCGAGCAGTACTTC. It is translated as CASSEFGRVEQYF.

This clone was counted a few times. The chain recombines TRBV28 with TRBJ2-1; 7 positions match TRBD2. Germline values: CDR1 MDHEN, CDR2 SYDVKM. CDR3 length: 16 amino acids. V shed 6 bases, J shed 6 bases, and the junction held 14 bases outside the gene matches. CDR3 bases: TGTGCCAGCAGCTCTGTCAGGACTAGGCCTGCCAATGAGCAGTTCTTC. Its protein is CASSSVRTRPANEQFF.

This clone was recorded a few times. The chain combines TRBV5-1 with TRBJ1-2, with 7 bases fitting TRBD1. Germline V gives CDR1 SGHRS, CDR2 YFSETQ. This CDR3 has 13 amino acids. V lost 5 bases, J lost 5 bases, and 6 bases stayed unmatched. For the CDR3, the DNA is TGCGCCAGCAGGGTCGGGACAGAATATGGCTACACCTTC. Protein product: CASRVGTEYGYTF.

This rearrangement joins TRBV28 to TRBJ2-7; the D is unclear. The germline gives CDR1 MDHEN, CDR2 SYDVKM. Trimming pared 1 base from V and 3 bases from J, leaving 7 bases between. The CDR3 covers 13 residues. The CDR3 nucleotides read TGTGCCAGCAGTTTATTCGTGAGCTACGAGCAGTACTTC. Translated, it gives CASSLFVSYEQYF. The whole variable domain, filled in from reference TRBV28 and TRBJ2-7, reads DVKVTQSSRYLVKRTGEKVFLECVQDMDHENMFWYRQDPGLGLRLIYFSYDVKMKEKGDIPEGYSVSREKKERFSLILESASTNQTSMYLCASSLFVSYEQYFGPGTRLTVT.

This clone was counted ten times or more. This chain's CDR3 is CASSLGPYGVSITDTQYF. The CDR3 DNA is TGTGCCAGCAGCTTAGGCCCCTATGGAGTCAGCATCACAGATACGCAGTATTTT. The rearrangement links TRBV11-2 to TRBJ2-3; D is ambiguous. Trimming removed 1 base at V and 2 bases at J, with 19 bases between. In germline, CDR1 is SGHAT, CDR2 FQNNGV. This CDR3 has 18 amino acids.

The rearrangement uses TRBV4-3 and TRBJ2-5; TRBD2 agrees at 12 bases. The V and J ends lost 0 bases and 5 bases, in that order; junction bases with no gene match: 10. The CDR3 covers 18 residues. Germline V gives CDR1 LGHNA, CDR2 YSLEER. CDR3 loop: CASSQDLAGGPGKETQYF. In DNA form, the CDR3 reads TGCGCCAGCAGCCAAGATCTAGCGGGAGGGCCGGGGAAGGAGACCCAGTACTTC.

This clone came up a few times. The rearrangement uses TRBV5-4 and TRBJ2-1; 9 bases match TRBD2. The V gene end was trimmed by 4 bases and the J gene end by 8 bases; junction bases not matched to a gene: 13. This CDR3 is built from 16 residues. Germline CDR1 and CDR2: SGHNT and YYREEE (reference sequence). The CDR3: CASSQEQSSGMDEQFF. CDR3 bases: TGTGCCAGCAGCCAAGAACAATCTAGCGGGATGGATGAGCAGTTCTTC.

The CDR3 sequence is CASSPGWGAREAFF. In DNA form, the CDR3 reads TGTGCCAGCAGCCCCGGGTGGGGGGCGCGGGAAGCTTTCTTT. The J gene is TRBJ1-1, the V gene TRBV28; TRBD1 might be the D (6 bases). The ends were cut back, 6 bases at V and 8 bases at J, with 19 bases in the middle. The CDR3 covers 14 residues. Germline V gene data show CDR1 as MDHEN and CDR2 as SYDVKM. Full variable domain (missing parts from reference TRBV28 and TRBJ1-1): DVKVTQSSRYLVKRTGEKVFLECVQDMDHENMFWYRQDPGLGLRLIYFSYDVKMKEKGDIPEGYSVSREKKERFSLILESASTNQTSMYLCASSPGWGAREAFFGQGTRLTVV.

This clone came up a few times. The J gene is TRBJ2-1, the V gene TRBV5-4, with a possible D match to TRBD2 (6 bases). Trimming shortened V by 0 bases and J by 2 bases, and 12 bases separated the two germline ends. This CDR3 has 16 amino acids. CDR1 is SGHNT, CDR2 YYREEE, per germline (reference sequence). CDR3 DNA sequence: TGTGCCAGCAGCTTGGGGTATAGCGGAACCTACAATGAGCAGTTCTTC. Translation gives CASSLGYSGTYNEQFF. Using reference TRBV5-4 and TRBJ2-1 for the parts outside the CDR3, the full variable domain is ETGVTQSPTHLIKTRGQQVTLRCSSQSGHNTVSWYQQALGQGPQFIFQYYREEENGRGNFPPRFSGLQFPNYSSELNVNALELDDSALYLCASSLGYSGTYNEQFFGPGTRLTVL.

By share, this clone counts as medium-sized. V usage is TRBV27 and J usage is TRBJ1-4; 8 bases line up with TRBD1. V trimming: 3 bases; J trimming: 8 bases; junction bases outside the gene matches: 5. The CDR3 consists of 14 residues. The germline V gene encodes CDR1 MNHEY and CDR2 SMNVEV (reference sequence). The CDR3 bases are TGTGCCAGCAGTTTCTCAGGGGGCAACGAAAAACTGTTTTTT. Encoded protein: CASSFSGGNEKLFF.

The CDR3 DNA is TGTGCCAGCAGCTTAGAGGCTGGAATCTACGAGCAGTACTTC. This codes for CASSLEAGIYEQYF. This sequence joins TRBV7-2 and TRBJ2-5; unclear D gene. TRBJ2-7 matches the DNA end more closely, so the J call is doubtful. This CDR3 spans 14 amino acids. Germline CDR1 reads SGHTA; CDR2 reads FQGNSA.

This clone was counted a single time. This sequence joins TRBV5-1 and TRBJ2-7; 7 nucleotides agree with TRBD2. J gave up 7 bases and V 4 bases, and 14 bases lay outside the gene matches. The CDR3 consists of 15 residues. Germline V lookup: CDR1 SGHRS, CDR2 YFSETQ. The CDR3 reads CASSPDGTTFGEQYF. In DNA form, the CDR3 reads TGCGCCAGCAGCCCCGACGGGACTACCTTTGGGGAGCAGTACTTC.

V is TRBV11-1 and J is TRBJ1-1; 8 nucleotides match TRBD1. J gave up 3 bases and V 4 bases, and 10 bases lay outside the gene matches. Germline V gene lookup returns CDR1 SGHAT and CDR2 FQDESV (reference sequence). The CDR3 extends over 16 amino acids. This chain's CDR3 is CASSSVLDREDTEAFF. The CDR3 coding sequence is TGTGCCAGCAGCTCCGTTTTGGACAGGGAAGACACTGAAGCTTTCTTT.

CDR3: CASSVEGEQFF. The CDR3, as DNA: TGTGCCAGCAGTGTGGAGGGTGAGCAGTTCTTC. The chain has TRBV6-5 and TRBJ2-1; possible D gene TRBD2, 6 bases. CDR3 length equals 11 residues. The V end was cut by 5 bases, the J end by 9 bases, with 8 bases between. The germline CDR1 and CDR2 sequences are MNHEY and SVGAGI.

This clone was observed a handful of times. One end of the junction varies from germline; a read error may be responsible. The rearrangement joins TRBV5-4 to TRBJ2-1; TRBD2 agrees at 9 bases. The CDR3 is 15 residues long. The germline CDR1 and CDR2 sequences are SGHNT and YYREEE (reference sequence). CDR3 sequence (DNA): TGCGCCAGCAGCCAAGAGGGACTAGCTCTCAATGAGCAGTTCTTC. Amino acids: CASSQEGLALNEQFF. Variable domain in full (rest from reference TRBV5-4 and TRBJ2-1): ETGVTQSPTHLIKTRGQQVTLRCSSQSGHNTVSWYQQALGQGPQFIFQYYREEENGRGNFPPRFSGLQFPNYSSELNVNALELDDSALYLCASSQEGLALNEQFFGPGTRLTVL.

The CDR3 is CASSLDAGAPYEQYF. The CDR3 DNA follows: TGTGCCAGCAGCTTAGACGCGGGGGCGCCCTACGAGCAGTACTTC. The genes are TRBV7-6 and TRBJ2-7; tentatively, D is TRBD2 (7 bases). The CDR3 runs 15 residues. V was cut by 1 base and J by 2 bases, with 12 bases left in between. Germline assignment: CDR1 SGHVS and CDR2 FNYEAQ. The full variable domain, in which reference TRBV7-6 and TRBJ2-7 provide the parts outside the CDR3, is GAGVSQSPRYKVTKRGQDVALRCDPISGHVSLYWYRQALGQGPEFLTYFNYEAQQDKSGLPNDRFSAERPEGSISTLTIQRTEQRDSAMYRCASSLDAGAPYEQYFGPGTRLTVT.

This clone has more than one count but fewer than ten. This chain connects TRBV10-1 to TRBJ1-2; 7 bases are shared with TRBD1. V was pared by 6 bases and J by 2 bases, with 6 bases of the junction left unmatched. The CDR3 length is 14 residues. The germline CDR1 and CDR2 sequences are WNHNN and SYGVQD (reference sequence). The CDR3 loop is CASSPTGINYGYTF. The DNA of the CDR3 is TGCGCCAGCAGCCCGACAGGGATCAACTATGGCTACACCTTC.

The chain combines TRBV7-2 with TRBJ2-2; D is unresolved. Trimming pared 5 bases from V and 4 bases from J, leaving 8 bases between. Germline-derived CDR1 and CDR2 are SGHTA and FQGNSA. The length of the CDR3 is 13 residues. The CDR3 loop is CASSRYSTGELFF. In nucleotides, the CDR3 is TGTGCCAGCAGCCGCTATAGCACCGGGGAGCTGTTTTTT. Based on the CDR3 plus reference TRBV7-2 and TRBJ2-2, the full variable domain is GAGVSQSPSNKVTEKGKDVELRCDPISGHTALYWYRQSLGQGLEFLIYFQGNSAPDKSGLPSDRFSAERTGGSVSTLTIQRTQQEDSAVYLCASSRYSTGELFFGEGSRLTVL.

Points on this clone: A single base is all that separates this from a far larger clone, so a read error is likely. In DNA form, the CDR3 reads TGTGCCATCTGTGATGCGCAGGGGGCTGGCGGGGAGCTGTTTTTT. It is translated as CAICDAQGAGGELFF. The chain joins TRBV10-3 to TRBJ2-2; 8 nucleotides line up with TRBD1. This CDR3 is 15 amino acids long. CDR1 and CDR2 (germline): ENHRY, SYGVKD.

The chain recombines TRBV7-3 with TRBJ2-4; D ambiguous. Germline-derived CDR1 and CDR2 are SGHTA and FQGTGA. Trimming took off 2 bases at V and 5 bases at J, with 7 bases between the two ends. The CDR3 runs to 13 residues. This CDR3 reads CASSLALENIQYF. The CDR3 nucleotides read TGTGCCAGCAGCTTAGCCCTTGAAAACATTCAGTACTTC.

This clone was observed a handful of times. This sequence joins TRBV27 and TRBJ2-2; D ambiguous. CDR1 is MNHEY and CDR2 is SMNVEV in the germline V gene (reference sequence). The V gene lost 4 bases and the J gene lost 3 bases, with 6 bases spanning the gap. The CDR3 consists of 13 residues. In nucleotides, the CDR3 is TGTGCCAGCAGTTCCTCATACACCGGGGAGCTGTTTTTT. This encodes CASSSSYTGELFF.

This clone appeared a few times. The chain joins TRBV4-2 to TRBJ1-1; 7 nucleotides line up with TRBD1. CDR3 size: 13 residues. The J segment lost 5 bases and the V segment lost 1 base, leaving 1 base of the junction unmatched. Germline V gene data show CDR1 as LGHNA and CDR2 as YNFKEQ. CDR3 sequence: CASSQGQGTEAFF. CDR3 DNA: TGTGCCAGCAGCCAAGGACAGGGAACTGAAGCTTTCTTT.

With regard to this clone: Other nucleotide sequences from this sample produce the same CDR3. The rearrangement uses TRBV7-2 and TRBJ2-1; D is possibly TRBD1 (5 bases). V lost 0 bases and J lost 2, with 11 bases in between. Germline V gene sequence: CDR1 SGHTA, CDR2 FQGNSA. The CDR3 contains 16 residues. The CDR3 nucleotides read TGTGCCAGCAGCTTAGCGCTGGCAGGGACCTACAATGAGCAGTTCTTC. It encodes CASSLALAGTYNEQFF.

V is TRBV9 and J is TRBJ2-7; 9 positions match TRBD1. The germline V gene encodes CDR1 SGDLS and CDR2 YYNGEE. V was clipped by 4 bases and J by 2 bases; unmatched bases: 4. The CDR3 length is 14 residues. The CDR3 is CASSFRTGAYEQYF. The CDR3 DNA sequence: TGTGCCAGCAGCTTTCGGACAGGGGCCTACGAGCAGTACTTC.

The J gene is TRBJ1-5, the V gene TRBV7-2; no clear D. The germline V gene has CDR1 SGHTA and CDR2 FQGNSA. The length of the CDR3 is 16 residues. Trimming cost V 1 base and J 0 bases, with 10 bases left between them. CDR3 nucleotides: TGTGCCAGCAGCTTAGATCGGCGGGATAGCAATCAGCCCCAGCATTTT. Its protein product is CASSLDRRDSNQPQHF.

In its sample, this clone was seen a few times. The CDR3 DNA sequence: TGTGCCAGCAGCTCGACTAGCGGGAGCCTCGGGGAGACCCAGTACTTC. Its translation is CASSSTSGSLGETQYF. The chain carries TRBV11-2 and TRBJ2-5, with 12 bases lining up with TRBD2. V was clipped by 4 bases and J by 5 bases; unmatched bases: 8. There are 16 residues in the CDR3. CDR1 is SGHAT and CDR2 is FQNNGV in the germline V gene. Looking up the rest from reference TRBV11-2 and TRBJ2-5 gives the full variable domain: EAGVAQSPRYKIIEKRQSVAFWCNPISGHATLYWYQQILGQGPKLLIQFQNNGVVDDSQLPKDRFSAERLKGVDSTLKIQPAKLEDSAVYLCASSSTSGSLGETQYFGPGTRLLVL.